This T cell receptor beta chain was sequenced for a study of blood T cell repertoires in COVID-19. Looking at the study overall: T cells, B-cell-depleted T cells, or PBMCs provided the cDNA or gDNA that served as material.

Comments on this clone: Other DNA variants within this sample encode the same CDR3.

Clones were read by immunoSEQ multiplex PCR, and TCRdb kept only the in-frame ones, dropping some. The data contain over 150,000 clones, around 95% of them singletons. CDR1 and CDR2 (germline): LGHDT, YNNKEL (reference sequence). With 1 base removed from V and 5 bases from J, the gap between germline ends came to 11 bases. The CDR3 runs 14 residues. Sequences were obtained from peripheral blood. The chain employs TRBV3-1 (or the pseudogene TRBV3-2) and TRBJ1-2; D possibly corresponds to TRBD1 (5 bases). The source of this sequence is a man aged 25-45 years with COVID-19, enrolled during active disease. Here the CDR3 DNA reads TGTGCCAGCAGCCAAGGTCGGACACCATATGGCTACACCTTC. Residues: CASSQGRTPYGYTF.